Listed here is a single T cell receptor (beta chain). The target antigen is unknown. The sample comes from a study of regulatory T cells in long-lasting Graves disease. Findings of the study overall: Favored usage of TRBV28, TRBJ1-2 and TRBJ2-5 was recorded in persistent disease.

The length of the CDR3 is 14 residues. V was trimmed by 9 bases and J by 0 bases, leaving 13 bases between them. The germline gives CDR1 MGHDK, CDR2 SYGVNS. Time point described: newly diagnosed GD, antithyroid drugs for less than 3 months. PBMCs were the source of the RNA used for TCR sequencing. Blood from the periphery, approximately 10 milliliters in all, was drawn into EDTA tubes. Building of the TCR beta libraries involved iRepertoire HTBI primers and Arm-PCR of CDR3 regions. Each CDR3 protein gets one entry after TCRdb re-called the multiplex PCR reads with MiXCR. The sample records 500,000 or so distinct CDR3 sequences, approximately 14% being singletons. The sample was also linked to a second study, of T cells in Graves' hyperthyroidism and ophthalmopathy. Per that study: Uncontrolled infection, other autoimmune disease, pregnancy or lactation led to exclusion. HTBI primers drove first-round RT-PCR of the TCR CDR3.

This receptor was obtained from a woman in her forties or fifties with Graves disease. This chain connects TRBV25-1 to TRBJ2-3; no firm D call. The starting material was peripheral blood mononuclear cells (PBMCs), obtained at new diagnosis, from a patient treated with antithyroid drugs. The CDR3 nucleotides read TGTGCCAGTAGACGACTCTCTAGCACAGATACGCAGTATTTT. Translated: CASRRLSSTDTQYF.